This T cell receptor beta chain derives from a study of cytotoxic CD8 clonotypes in ibrutinib-treated CLL. Overall study: About 25 partial and 2 complete responses; at median roughly 70 months, approximately 14 remitted, some twelve progressed. Response samples were drawn at a median of approximately 11 months of treatment, range 6 to 36.

Generated by immunoSEQ multiplex PCR, the TCRdb table keeps only in-frame clones and is missing some. The sample holds 30,000 to 40,000 clones, 70% to 80% seen once. CDR3 length: 17 residues. Germline loops: CDR1 SGHTA, CDR2 FQGNSA. Trimming shortened V by 1 base and J by 2 bases, and 18 bases separated the two germline ends. Study-level findings and limits: Collection times varied between progressing and sustained-remission patients. Public clonotypes were uncommon and contracted or stayed stable on treatment.

This clone was seen more than once but under ten times. The antigen is undetermined. The V and J genes are TRBV7-2 and TRBJ2-7, with D possibly called TRBD1 or TRBD2 (6 bases each). The sample here was PBMCs, taken at disease progression, from a patient treated with ibrutinib. The receptor was isolated from a human donor with chronic lymphocytic leukemia. The CDR3 DNA reads TGTGCCAGCAGCTTAGAACTAGGAGGGGGTAACACCTACGAGCAGTACTTC. It specifies CASSLELGGGNTYEQYF. Based on the CDR3 plus reference TRBV7-2 and TRBJ2-7, the full variable domain is GAGVSQSPSNKVTEKGKDVELRCDPISGHTALYWYRQSLGQGLEFLIYFQGNSAPDKSGLPSDRFSAERTGGSVSTLTIQRTQQEDSAVYLCASSLELGGGNTYEQYFGPGTRLTVT.